The entry that follows covers one TCR beta chain sequence. The antigen is unknown. Data came from immunoSEQ multiplex PCR; TCRdb stores just in-frame clones and leaves some out. This sample has 85,000 to 90,000 clones, with around nine tenths found just once. Trimming removed 6 bases from V and 2 bases from J, with 13 bases in between. Per the germline V gene, CDR1 is MNHEY and CDR2 is SMNVEV (reference sequence). The CDR3 length is 14 residues. The data were taken from a study of T cell repertoires and HLA-DP antigens. Study-wide results and caveats: Pre-culture clonality, approximately 0.036, was far below sorted CD137+ clonality of around 0.38.

This TCR was recovered from a man aged 50-59 years in good health and CMV-seronegative. The sample consisted of CD4+ T cells from PBMCs. V usage is TRBV27 and J usage is TRBJ2-5, with D unclear. The CDR3 nucleotides read TGTGCCAGCAGCGGCTTGGCGGCACAAGAGACCCAGTACTTC. This translates into CASSGLAAQETQYF.